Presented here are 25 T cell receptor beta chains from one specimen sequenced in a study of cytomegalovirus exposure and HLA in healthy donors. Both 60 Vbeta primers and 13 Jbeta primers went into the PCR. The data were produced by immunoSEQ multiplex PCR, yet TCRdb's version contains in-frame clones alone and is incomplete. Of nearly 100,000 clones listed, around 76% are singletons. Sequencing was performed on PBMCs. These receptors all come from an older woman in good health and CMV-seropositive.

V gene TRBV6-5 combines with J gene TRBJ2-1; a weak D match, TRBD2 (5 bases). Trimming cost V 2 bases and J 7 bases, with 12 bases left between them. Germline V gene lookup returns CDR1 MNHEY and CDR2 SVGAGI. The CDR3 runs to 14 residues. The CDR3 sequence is CASSYNPGLNEQFF. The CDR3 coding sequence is TGTGCCAGCAGTTACAATCCGGGGTTGAATGAGCAGTTCTTC.

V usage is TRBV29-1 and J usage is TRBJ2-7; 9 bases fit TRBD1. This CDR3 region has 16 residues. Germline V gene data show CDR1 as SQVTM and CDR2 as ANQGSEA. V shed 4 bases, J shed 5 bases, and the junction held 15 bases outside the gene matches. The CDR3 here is CSVVLYPGQGIHEQYF. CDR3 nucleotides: TGCAGCGTTGTCCTTTATCCGGGACAGGGAATCCACGAGCAGTACTTC.

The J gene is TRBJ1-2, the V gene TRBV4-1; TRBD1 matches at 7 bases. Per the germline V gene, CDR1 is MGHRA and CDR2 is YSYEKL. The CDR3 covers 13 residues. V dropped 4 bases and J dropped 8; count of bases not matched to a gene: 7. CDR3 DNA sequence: TGCGCCAGCAGCCCTCCAGGGGGAGGCGGCTACACCTTC. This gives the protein CASSPPGGGGYTF.

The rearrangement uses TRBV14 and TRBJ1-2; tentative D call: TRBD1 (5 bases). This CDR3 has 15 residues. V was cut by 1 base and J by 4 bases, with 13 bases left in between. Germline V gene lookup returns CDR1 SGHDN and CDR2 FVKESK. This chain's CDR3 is CASSQVGARPYGYTF. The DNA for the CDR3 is TGTGCCAGCAGCCAAGTAGGGGCCCGCCCCTATGGCTACACCTTC.

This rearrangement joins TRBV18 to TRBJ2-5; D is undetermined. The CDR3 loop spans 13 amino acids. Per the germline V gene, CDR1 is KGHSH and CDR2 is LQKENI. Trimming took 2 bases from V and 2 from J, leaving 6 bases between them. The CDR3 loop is CASSPILQETQYF. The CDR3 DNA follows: TGTGCCAGCTCACCAATTCTTCAAGAGACCCAGTACTTC.

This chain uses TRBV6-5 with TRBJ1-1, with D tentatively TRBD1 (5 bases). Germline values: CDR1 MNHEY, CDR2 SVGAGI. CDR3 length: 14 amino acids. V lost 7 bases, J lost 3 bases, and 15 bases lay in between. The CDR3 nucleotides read TGTGCCAGCATTCCGACAGCCCGTGACACTGAAGCTTTCTTT. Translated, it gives CASIPTARDTEAFF.

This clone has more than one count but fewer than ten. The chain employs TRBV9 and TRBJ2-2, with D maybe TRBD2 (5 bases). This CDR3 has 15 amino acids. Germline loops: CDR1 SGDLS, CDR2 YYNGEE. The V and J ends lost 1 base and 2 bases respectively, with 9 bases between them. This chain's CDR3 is CASSVTRLNTGELFF. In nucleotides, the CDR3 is TGTGCCAGCAGCGTAACTCGACTAAACACCGGGGAGCTGTTTTTT.

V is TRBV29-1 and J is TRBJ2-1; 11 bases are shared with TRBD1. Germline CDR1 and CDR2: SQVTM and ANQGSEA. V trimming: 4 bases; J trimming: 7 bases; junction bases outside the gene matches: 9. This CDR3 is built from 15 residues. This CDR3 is CSVVMTGQGANEQFF. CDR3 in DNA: TGCAGCGTTGTAATGACCGGACAGGGGGCGAATGAGCAGTTCTTC.

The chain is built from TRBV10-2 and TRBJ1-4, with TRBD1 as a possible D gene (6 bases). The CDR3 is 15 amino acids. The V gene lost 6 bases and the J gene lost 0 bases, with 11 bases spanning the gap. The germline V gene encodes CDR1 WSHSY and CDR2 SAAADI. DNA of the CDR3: TGCGCCAGCAGCGACACAGGGACAACTAATGAAAAACTGTTTTTT. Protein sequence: CASSDTGTTNEKLFF.

CDR3 amino acids: CSVGTGDSSFNQPQHF. CDR3 DNA: TGCAGCGTCGGAACTGGGGACAGCTCCTTCAATCAGCCCCAGCATTTT. The J gene is TRBJ1-5, the V gene TRBV29-1, with 7 bases fitting TRBD1. The CDR3 spans 16 residues. With 6 bases clipped from V and 3 bases from J, the junction kept 14 bases outside the gene matches. From germline, CDR1 is SQVTM and CDR2 ANQGSEA.

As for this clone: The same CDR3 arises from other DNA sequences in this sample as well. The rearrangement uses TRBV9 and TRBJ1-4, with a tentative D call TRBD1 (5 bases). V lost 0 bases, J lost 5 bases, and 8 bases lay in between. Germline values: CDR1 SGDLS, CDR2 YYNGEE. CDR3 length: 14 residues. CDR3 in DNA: TGTGCCAGCAGCGTAGGGCAGGGAAATGAAAAACTGTTTTTT. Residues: CASSVGQGNEKLFF. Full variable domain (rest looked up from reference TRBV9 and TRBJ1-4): DSGVTQTPKHLITATGQRVTLRCSPRSGDLSVYWYQQSLDQGLQFLIQYYNGEERAKGNILERFSAQQFPDLHSELNLSSLELGDSALYFCASSVGQGNEKLFFGSGTQLSVL.

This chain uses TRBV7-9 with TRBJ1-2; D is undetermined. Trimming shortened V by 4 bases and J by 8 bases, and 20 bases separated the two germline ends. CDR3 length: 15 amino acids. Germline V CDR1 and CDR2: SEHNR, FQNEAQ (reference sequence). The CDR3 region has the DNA TGTGCCAGCAGCTCGGAATCCGGGAGAACTTGGGGCTACACCTTC. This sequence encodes CASSSESGRTWGYTF.

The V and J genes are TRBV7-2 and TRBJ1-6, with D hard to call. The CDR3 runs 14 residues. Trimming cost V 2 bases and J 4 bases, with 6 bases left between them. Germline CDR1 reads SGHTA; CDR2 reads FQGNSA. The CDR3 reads CASSLYSYNSPLHF. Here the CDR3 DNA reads TGTGCCAGCAGCTTATACTCTTATAATTCACCCCTCCACTTT.

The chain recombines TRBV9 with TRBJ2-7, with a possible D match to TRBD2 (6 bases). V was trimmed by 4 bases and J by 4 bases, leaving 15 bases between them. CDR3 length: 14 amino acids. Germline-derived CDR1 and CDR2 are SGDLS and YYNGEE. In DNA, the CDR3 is TGTGCCAGCAGCCCAGGGACTGTCGCTTACGAGCAGTACTTC. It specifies CASSPGTVAYEQYF.

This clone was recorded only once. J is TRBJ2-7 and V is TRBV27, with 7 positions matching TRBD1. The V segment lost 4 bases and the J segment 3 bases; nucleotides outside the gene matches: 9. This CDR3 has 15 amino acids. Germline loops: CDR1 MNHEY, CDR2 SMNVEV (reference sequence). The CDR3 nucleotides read TGTGCCAGCAGTTATCGACAGGGACGTGGCTACGAGCAGTACTTC. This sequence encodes CASSYRQGRGYEQYF.

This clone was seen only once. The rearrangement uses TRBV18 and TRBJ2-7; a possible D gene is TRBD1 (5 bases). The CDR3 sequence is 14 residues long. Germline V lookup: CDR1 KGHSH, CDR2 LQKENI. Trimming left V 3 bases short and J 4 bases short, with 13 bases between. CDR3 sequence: CASSPTAGPYEQYF. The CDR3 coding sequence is TGTGCCAGCTCACCTACGGCAGGGCCATACGAGCAGTACTTC. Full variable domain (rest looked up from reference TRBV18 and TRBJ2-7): NAGVMQNPRHLVRRRGQEARLRCSPMKGHSHVYWYRQLPEEGLKFMVYLQKENIIDESGMPKERFSAEFPKEGPSILRIQQVVRGDSAAYFCASSPTAGPYEQYFGPGTRLTVT.

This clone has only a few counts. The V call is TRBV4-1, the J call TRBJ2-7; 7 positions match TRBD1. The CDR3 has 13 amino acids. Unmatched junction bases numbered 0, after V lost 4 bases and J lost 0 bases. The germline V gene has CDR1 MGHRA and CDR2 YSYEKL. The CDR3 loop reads CASSPGGSYEQYF. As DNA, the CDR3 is TGCGCCAGCAGCCCAGGGGGCTCCTACGAGCAGTACTTC.

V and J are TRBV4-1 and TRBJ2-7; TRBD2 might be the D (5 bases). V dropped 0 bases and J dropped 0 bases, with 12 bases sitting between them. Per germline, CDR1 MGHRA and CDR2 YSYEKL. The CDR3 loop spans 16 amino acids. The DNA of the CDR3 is TGCGCCAGCAGCCAAGATCAAGCGGAGATCTCCTACGAGCAGTACTTC. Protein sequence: CASSQDQAEISYEQYF.

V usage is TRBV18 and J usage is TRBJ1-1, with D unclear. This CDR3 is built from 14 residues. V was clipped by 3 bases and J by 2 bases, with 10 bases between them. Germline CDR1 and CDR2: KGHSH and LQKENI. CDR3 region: CASSPFTENTEAFF. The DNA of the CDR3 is TGTGCCAGCTCACCTTTTACAGAAAACACTGAAGCTTTCTTT.

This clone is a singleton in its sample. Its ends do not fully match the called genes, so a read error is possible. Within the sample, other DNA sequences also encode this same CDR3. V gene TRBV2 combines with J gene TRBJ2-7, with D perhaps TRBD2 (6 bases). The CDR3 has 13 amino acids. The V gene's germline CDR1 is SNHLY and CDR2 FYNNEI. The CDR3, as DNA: TGCGCCAGCAGCTGGGACCCAGGGAGGGAGCAGTACTTC. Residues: CASSWDPGREQYF.

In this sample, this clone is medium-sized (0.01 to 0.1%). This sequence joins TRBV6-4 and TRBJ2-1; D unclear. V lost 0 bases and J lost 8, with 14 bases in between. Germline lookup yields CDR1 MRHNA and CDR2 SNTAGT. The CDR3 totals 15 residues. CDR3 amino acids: CASSDSGLGSDEQFF. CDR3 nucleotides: TGTGCCAGCAGTGACTCTGGCCTGGGCTCGGATGAGCAGTTCTTC.

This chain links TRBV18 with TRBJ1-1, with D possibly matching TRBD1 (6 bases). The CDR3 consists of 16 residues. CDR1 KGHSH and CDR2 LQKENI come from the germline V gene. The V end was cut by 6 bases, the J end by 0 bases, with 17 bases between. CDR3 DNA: TGTGCCAGCTCTTATACAGAGGGGGAGTTGAACACTGAAGCTTTCTTT. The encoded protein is CASSYTEGELNTEAFF.

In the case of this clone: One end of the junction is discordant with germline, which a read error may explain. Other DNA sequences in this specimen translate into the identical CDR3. The DNA of the CDR3 is TGTGCCAGTAGCGTAGGCGGGTCAACTAATGAAAAACTGTTTTTT. Amino acid sequence: CASSVGGSTNEKLFF. The chain couples TRBV9 to TRBJ1-4, with unresolved D. CDR3 size: 15 residues. CDR1 SGDLS and CDR2 YYNGEE come from the germline V gene.

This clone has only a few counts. The CDR3 reads CASSLGRDLRNTIYF. The CDR3, as DNA: TGCGCCAGCAGCCTGGGCAGGGATTTGAGAAACACCATATATTTT. This rearrangement joins TRBV4-1 to TRBJ1-3, with a tentative D call TRBD1 (5 bases). The CDR3 spans 15 residues. Germline loops: CDR1 MGHRA, CDR2 YSYEKL. V was clipped by 4 bases and J by 5 bases, with 15 bases between them.

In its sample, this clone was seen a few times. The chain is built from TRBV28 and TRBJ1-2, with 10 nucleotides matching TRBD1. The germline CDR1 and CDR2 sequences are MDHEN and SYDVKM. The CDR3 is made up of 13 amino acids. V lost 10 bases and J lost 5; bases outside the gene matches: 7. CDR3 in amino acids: CAIRQGAEYGYTF. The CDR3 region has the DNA TGTGCCATCCGACAGGGGGCGGAATATGGCTACACCTTC.